This T cell receptor (beta chain) was profiled in a study of Ad26.COV2.S vaccination and SARS-CoV-2 variants. Across the study: In the study, Ad26.COV2.S was injected intramuscularly once, or twice 56 days apart. Overall study results and limits: Once vaccination had occurred, spike-specific CD8+ and CD4+ T cell responses reportedly showed substantial breadth. Those who received the vaccine showed greater spike-specific TCR breadth than those given placebo.

Trimming took 6 bases from V and 1 from J; bases not matched to a gene: 11. Germline V gives CDR1 MDHEN, CDR2 SYDVKM. There are 16 residues in the CDR3. Treatment specified: around 19 received Ad26.COV2.S at low or high dose, single or two shots; about 5 received placebo; per-sample allocation not given. After the first vaccine or placebo injection, samples were drawn on day 63. Vaccine was an Ad26 vector expressing Wuhan-strain SARS-CoV-2 spike. A word on this clone: The antigen is not known.

Data came from immunoSEQ multiplex PCR; TCRdb stores just in-frame clones and leaves some out. The sample holds about 350,000 clones; approximately 86% are singletons and the top ten take around 10%. The input for sequencing was peripheral blood, taken in a trial of Ad26.COV2.S vaccine versus placebo. The chain is built from TRBV28 and TRBJ1-1; 7 bases align to TRBD1. The source is a person aged 18-65 years who received the Ad26.COV2.S COVID-19 vaccine or a placebo. The DNA for the CDR3 is TGTGCCAGCAGCCCGAGACAGGGTAGAAGGAACACTGAAGCTTTCTTT. This encodes CASSPRQGRRNTEAFF.